Included here is one T cell receptor (beta chain) sequence, with context. The target antigen is unknown. Trimming stripped 11 bases from V and 8 bases from J, with 20 bases between. The germline CDR1 and CDR2 sequences are KGHDR and SFDVKD. CDR3 size: 13 residues. The authors sequenced patients whose flow cytometry had shown CD8+CD57+ cell expansion. Severe acquired aplastic anemia affected all patients. No therapy was given to patients before blood sampling. The source of the sample is a study of CD8+CD57+ T cells in acquired aplastic anemia. Background on the study: Across the sorted CD4+ and CD8+ cells, DNA amounts averaged 3.2 ug.

Findings and caveats of the study: Patients showed no significant difference from controls in CD8+ Simpson's diversity.

Genomic DNA provided the template from which TCR beta VDJ and CDR3 profiles were obtained. MiXCR, run by TCRdb on the reads, gives a single entry per CDR3 protein. The sample includes 50,000 or so distinct CDR3 sequences, just over 55% of them seen just once. This chain connects TRBV24-1 to TRBJ1-2; tentative D call: TRBD1 (5 bases). The clonotype comes from a human donor with aplastic anemia. Material for sequencing was sorted CD4+, CD8+, or CD8+CD57+ T cells (not recorded which) from PBMCs. This CDR3 reads CASSRDGGKGYTF. CDR3 nucleotide sequence: TGTGCCAGCAGCCGAGACGGGGGGAAAGGCTACACCTTC.